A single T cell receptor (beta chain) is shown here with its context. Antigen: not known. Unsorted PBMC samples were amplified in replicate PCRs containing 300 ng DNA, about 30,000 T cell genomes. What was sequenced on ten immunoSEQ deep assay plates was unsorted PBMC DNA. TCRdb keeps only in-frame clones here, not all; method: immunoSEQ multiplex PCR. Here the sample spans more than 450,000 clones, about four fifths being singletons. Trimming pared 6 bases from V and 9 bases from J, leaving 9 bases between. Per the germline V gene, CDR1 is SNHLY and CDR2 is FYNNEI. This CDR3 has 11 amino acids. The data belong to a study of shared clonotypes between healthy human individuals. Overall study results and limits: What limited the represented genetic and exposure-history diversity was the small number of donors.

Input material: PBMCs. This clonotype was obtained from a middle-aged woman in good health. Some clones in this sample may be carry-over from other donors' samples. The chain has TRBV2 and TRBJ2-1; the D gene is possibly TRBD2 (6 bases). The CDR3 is CASSRESEQFF. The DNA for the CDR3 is TGTGCCAGCAGCCGGGAGAGTGAGCAGTTCTTC.